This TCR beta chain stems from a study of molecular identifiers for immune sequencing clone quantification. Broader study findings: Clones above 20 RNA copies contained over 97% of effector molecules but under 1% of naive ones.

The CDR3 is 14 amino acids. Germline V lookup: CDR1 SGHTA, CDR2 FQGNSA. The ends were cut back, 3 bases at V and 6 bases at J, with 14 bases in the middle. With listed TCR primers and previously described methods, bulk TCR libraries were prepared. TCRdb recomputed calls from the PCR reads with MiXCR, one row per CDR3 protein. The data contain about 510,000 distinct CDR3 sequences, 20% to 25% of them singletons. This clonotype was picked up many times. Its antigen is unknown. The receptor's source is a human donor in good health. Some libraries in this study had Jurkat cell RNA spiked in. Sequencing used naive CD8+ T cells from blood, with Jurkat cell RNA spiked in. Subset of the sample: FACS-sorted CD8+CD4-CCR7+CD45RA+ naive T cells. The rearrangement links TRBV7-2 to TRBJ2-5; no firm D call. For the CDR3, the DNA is TGTGCCAGCAGCTTTGGGTCCCCCCCGCAGACCCAGTACTTC. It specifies CASSFGSPPQTQYF. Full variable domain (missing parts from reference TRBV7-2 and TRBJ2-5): GAGVSQSPSNKVTEKGKDVELRCDPISGHTALYWYRQSLGQGLEFLIYFQGNSAPDKSGLPSDRFSAERTGGSVSTLTIQRTQQEDSAVYLCASSFGSPPQTQYFGPGTRLLVL.